These 28 T cell receptor beta chains were all obtained from the same sample, sequenced in a study of shared clonotypes between healthy human individuals. Sequencing was performed with immunoSEQ multiplex PCR; in TCRdb, only in-frame clones are kept and a portion is missing. The top ten clones hold under 2% of a sample with around 2.1 million clones, about 93% of them seen once. In the naive CD8 group, cells lacked CD45RO and were positively selected for CCR7, so terminally differentiated effector memory CD45RA+ cells were left out. The sample consisted of naive CD8+ T cells from PBMCs. The source of these receptors is a young man in good health. Some clones in this sample may be carry-over from other donors' samples.

This clone is a singleton in its sample. CDR3 nucleotide sequence: TGTGCCAGCAGCTCCGGTGGCAGTGGAAACACCATATATTTT. Its translation is CASSSGGSGNTIYF. The chain combines TRBV7-9 with TRBJ1-3, with D unclear. This CDR3 region has 14 residues. The V end lost 4 bases, the J end lost 3 bases, and 10 bases lay between the germline ends. CDR1 SEHNR and CDR2 FQNEAQ come from the germline V gene (reference sequence). The full variable domain, rest sourced from reference TRBV7-9 and TRBJ1-3, is DTGVSQNPRHKITKRGQNVTFRCDPISEHNRLYWYRQTLGQGPEFLTYFQNEAQLEKSRLLSDRFSAERPKGSFSTLEIQRTEQGDSAMYLCASSSGGSGNTIYFGEGSWLTVV.

This rearrangement joins TRBV27 to TRBJ1-5; D not certain. Per germline, CDR1 MNHEY and CDR2 SMNVEV (reference sequence). With 7 bases removed from V and 6 bases from J, the gap between germline ends came to 16 bases. The CDR3 runs 14 residues. The CDR3 sequence: CASTRVRGVQPQHF. In DNA, the CDR3 is TGTGCCAGCACGCGGGTAAGAGGAGTTCAGCCCCAGCATTTT.

As regards this clone: This specimen includes other DNA sequences encoding the same CDR3. The V call is TRBV9, the J call TRBJ1-2; TRBD1 aligns across 8 bases. V shed 3 bases, J shed 2 bases, and the junction held 3 bases outside the gene matches. CDR3 length equals 14 residues. Germline V gene sequence: CDR1 SGDLS, CDR2 YYNGEE. The CDR3 bases are TGTGCCAGCAGCGCAGGACAGGGAAACTATGGCTACACCTTC. Translating it yields CASSAGQGNYGYTF. Supplemented by reference TRBV9 and TRBJ1-2, the full variable domain reads DSGVTQTPKHLITATGQRVTLRCSPRSGDLSVYWYQQSLDQGLQFLIQYYNGEERAKGNILERFSAQQFPDLHSELNLSSLELGDSALYFCASSAGQGNYGYTFGSGTRLTVV.

The chain carries TRBV13 and TRBJ1-2, with 10 bases fitting TRBD1. The CDR3 spans 16 residues. CDR1 and CDR2 from the germline V gene are PRHDT and FYEKMQ (reference sequence). The trim removed 2 bases at V and 5 bases at J, leaving 8 bases unmatched. The CDR3 nucleotides are TGTGCCAGCAGCTTAAGACAGGGGGCGCGCGTATATGGCTACACCTTC. Translation: CASSLRQGARVYGYTF.

The chain recombines TRBV27 with TRBJ1-1, with D unresolved. CDR3 length: 15 amino acids. CDR1 MNHEY and CDR2 SMNVEV come from the germline V gene (reference sequence). V was shortened by 5 bases and J by 3 bases, with 16 bases between the two germline ends. The CDR3 protein is CASSPRPPSDTEAFF. The CDR3 nucleotides are TGTGCCAGCAGTCCACGTCCCCCGTCGGACACTGAAGCTTTCTTT.

This chain connects TRBV7-9 to TRBJ2-7; the match to TRBD1 covers 9 bases. The CDR3 spans 17 residues. V lost 5 bases, J lost 4 bases, and 15 bases stayed unmatched. CDR1 is SEHNR, CDR2 FQNEAQ, per germline (reference sequence). CDR3 in amino acids: CASSLKNVGQGCYEQYF. CDR3 coding DNA: TGTGCCAGCAGCCTTAAGAATGTGGGACAGGGATGTTACGAGCAGTACTTC.

The CDR3 protein is CASSPDRDYGYTF. For the CDR3, the DNA is TGTGCCAGCAGCCCTGACAGGGACTATGGCTACACCTTC. The chain is built from TRBV7-6 and TRBJ1-2, with 7 bases identical to TRBD1. Germline V gene lookup returns CDR1 SGHVS and CDR2 FNYEAQ. This CDR3 contains 13 residues. J lost 3 bases, V lost 5 bases, and 3 bases had no gene match.

The chain has TRBV11-2 and TRBJ1-1; 9 bases agree with TRBD1. V gave up 1 base and J gave up 0 bases; unmatched junction bases: 6. The CDR3 is 17 amino acids. Germline-derived CDR1 and CDR2 are SGHAT and FQNNGV. The CDR3 here is CASSLARTGEMNTEAFF. In nucleotides, the CDR3 is TGTGCCAGCAGCTTAGCAAGGACAGGGGAGATGAACACTGAAGCTTTCTTT.

The rearrangement uses TRBV7-9 and TRBJ2-7, with D uncertain. Germline assignment: CDR1 SEHNR and CDR2 FQNEAQ (reference sequence). V lost 5 bases to trimming and J lost 4 bases, with 15 bases between them. The CDR3 sequence is 14 residues long. The CDR3, as DNA: TGTGCCAGCAGCCCGCCCGGACCCCCGTACGAGCAGTACTTC. It translates to CASSPPGPPYEQYF.

The rearrangement uses TRBV19 and TRBJ1-4, with D unclear. V gave up 10 bases and J gave up 7 bases, with 16 bases separating them. The CDR3 totals 13 residues. Germline lookup yields CDR1 LNHDA and CDR2 SQIVND (reference sequence). CDR3 sequence reads: CATIERFGEKLFF. For the CDR3, the DNA is TGTGCCACAATAGAGCGTTTCGGTGAAAAACTGTTTTTT. Complete variable domain (other parts from reference TRBV19 and TRBJ1-4): DGGITQSPKYLFRKEGQNVTLSCEQNLNHDAMYWYRQDPGQGLRLIYYSQIVNDFQKGDIAEGYSVSREKKESFPLTVTSAQKNPTAFYLCATIERFGEKLFFGSGTQLSVL.

The chain couples TRBV7-9 to TRBJ1-2; TRBD1 matches 11 bases. This CDR3 is built from 13 residues. With V trimmed by 5 bases and J by 8 bases, 4 bases remained unmatched. Germline V CDR1 and CDR2: SEHNR, FQNEAQ (reference sequence). The CDR3 coding sequence is TGTGCCAGCAGCCTGGGACAGGGGGAAGGCTACACCTTC. Translating gives CASSLGQGEGYTF.

The gene calls are TRBV7-9 and TRBJ2-7; possibly TRBD2 for D (6 bases). V lost 5 bases and J 5 bases, leaving 16 bases between the germline ends. Per the germline V gene, CDR1 is SEHNR and CDR2 is FQNEAQ (reference sequence). The CDR3 is made up of 14 amino acids. The CDR3, as DNA: TGTGCCAGCAGCACAGTTCCTAGCGCCCACGAGCAGTACTTC. Protein sequence: CASSTVPSAHEQYF.

The V gene is TRBV6-1, the J gene TRBJ1-1; D gene uncertain. This CDR3 has 15 residues. The germline CDR1 and CDR2 sequences are MNHNS and SASEGT. Trimming pared 4 bases from V and 1 base from J, leaving 13 bases between. CDR3 protein: CASSGVRTGNTEAFF. In DNA, the CDR3 is TGTGCCAGCAGTGGAGTTCGGACGGGGAACACTGAAGCTTTCTTT.

About this clone: One base away lies a much larger clone, so this may be a sequencing read error. The CDR3 DNA sequence: TGTGCCAGCAGCACCGGGACAGGGGGCTACAATGAGCAGTTCTTC. Protein product: CASSTGTGGYNEQFF. This chain connects TRBV7-9 to TRBJ2-1; 11 bases are a match to TRBD1. Germline V CDR1 and CDR2: SEHNR, FQNEAQ (reference sequence). V shed 5 bases and J 3 bases; nucleotides not matched to a gene: 3. This CDR3 contains 15 residues.

V gene TRBV5-1 combines with J gene TRBJ2-7, with a weak D call TRBD2 (6 bases). V lost 0 bases and J lost 6, with 10 bases in between. CDR3 length equals 13 residues. Per germline, CDR1 SGHRS and CDR2 YFSETQ. CDR3 sequence (DNA): TGCGCCAGCAGCTTGGAAGTCGGGAGCGAGCAGTACTTC. Translated: CASSLEVGSEQYF.

This chain joins TRBV18 and TRBJ2-5; no clear D gene. Germline-derived CDR1 and CDR2 are KGHSH and LQKENI. V lost 3 bases and J lost 5, with 13 bases in between. The CDR3 is made up of 14 amino acids. CDR3 region: CASSPGSSEETQYF. The CDR3, as DNA: TGTGCCAGCTCACCTGGTAGCTCCGAGGAGACCCAGTACTTC.

This chain joins TRBV2 and TRBJ1-1; no firm D call. V was clipped by 0 bases and J by 4 bases, with 12 bases between them. CDR1 and CDR2 (germline): SNHLY, FYNNEI. The CDR3 totals 15 residues. CDR3 nucleotide sequence: TGTGCCAGCAGTGAAGCCCCGATTGGAAGCACTGAAGCTTTCTTT. This translates into CASSEAPIGSTEAFF.

The CDR3 is CASSVFLGKAGELFF. The CDR3, as DNA: TGTGCCAGCAGCGTTTTCCTGGGAAAGGCCGGGGAGCTGTTTTTT. The chain recombines TRBV9 with TRBJ2-2; no firm D call. Germline values: CDR1 SGDLS, CDR2 YYNGEE. V lost 2 bases and J 6 bases, leaving 14 bases between the germline ends. This CDR3 region has 15 residues.

This rearrangement joins TRBV28 to TRBJ2-5, with 7 bases fitting TRBD1. Germline CDR1 and CDR2: MDHEN and SYDVKM. The ends lost 5 bases at V and 9 bases at J; junction bases unmatched: 15. CDR3 length: 15 amino acids. CDR3 in DNA: TGTGCCAGCAGTATCCAGGGACAGATACGTTTGGCCCAGTACTTC. Translation gives CASSIQGQIRLAQYF. The full variable domain, with the rest looked up from reference TRBV28 and TRBJ2-5, is DVKVTQSSRYLVKRTGEKVFLECVQDMDHENMFWYRQDPGLGLRLIYFSYDVKMKEKGDIPEGYSVSREKKERFSLILESASTNQTSMYLCASSIQGQIRLAQYFGPGTRLLVL.

The V call is TRBV19, the J call TRBJ2-2; maybe TRBD1 (5 bases). The CDR3 length is 14 residues. V lost 0 bases to trimming and J lost 15 bases, with 17 bases between them. The V gene's germline CDR1 is LNHDA and CDR2 SQIVND (reference sequence). The DNA for the CDR3 is TGTGCCAGTAGTATAGATCTATCGAGACAGATTATGTTTTTT. It codes for CASSIDLSRQIMFF.

J is TRBJ2-1 and V is TRBV7-8; unclear D gene. This CDR3 region has 15 residues. Trimming shortened V by 2 bases and J by 7 bases, and 15 bases separated the two germline ends. The germline gives CDR1 SGHVS, CDR2 FQNEAQ. DNA of the CDR3: TGTGCCAGCAGCTTACTCCTAGTGGAGAATAATGAGCAGTTCTTC. It specifies CASSLLLVENNEQFF.

The J gene is TRBJ2-7, the V gene TRBV11-2; D is possibly TRBD1 (7 bases). The ends were cut back, 3 bases at V and 5 bases at J, with 17 bases in the middle. CDR3 length equals 15 residues. Germline CDR1 reads SGHAT; CDR2 reads FQNNGV. The CDR3 protein is CASSLGQGGRNEQYF. CDR3 DNA: TGTGCCAGCAGCTTGGGCCAGGGGGGACGTAACGAGCAGTACTTC.

The chain uses TRBV27 and TRBJ2-7, with 9 bases aligning to TRBD1. Trimming at V came to 3 bases and at J to 4 bases, leaving 13 bases not matched to a gene. CDR3 size: 17 residues. Germline CDR1 reads MNHEY; CDR2 reads SMNVEV (reference sequence). CDR3 region: CASSFGVPGQGLYEQYF. The CDR3 DNA sequence: TGTGCCAGCAGTTTCGGGGTCCCGGGACAGGGCCTTTACGAGCAGTACTTC.

J is TRBJ2-7 and V is TRBV10-3; 10 nucleotides match TRBD1. CDR1 is ENHRY and CDR2 is SYGVKD in the germline V gene. V gave up 0 bases and J gave up 7 bases; unmatched junction bases: 12. The CDR3 consists of 17 residues. This CDR3 reads CAISESPGQGTPGEQYF. In DNA form, the CDR3 reads TGTGCCATCAGTGAGTCACCGGGACAGGGGACCCCCGGTGAGCAGTACTTC.

A note on this clone: The sample carries other DNA sequences with the same CDR3. This chain uses TRBV5-4 with TRBJ2-1, with D hard to call. The CDR3 length is 12 residues. Trimming took off 0 bases at V and 5 bases at J, with 3 bases between the two ends. Germline CDR1 is SGHNT and CDR2 is YYREEE (reference sequence). CDR3 protein: CASSLGHNEQFF. In DNA form, the CDR3 reads TGTGCCAGCAGCTTGGGTCACAATGAGCAGTTCTTC. The complete variable domain, with remaining parts taken from reference TRBV5-4 and TRBJ2-1, reads ETGVTQSPTHLIKTRGQQVTLRCSSQSGHNTVSWYQQALGQGPQFIFQYYREEENGRGNFPPRFSGLQFPNYSSELNVNALELDDSALYLCASSLGHNEQFFGPGTRLTVL.

A note on this clone: A junction boundary mismatches the germline segment, possibly from a read error. This chain joins TRBV28 and TRBJ2-7; maybe TRBD1 (6 bases). In germline, CDR1 is MDHEN, CDR2 SYDVKM. The CDR3 is 11 amino acids. The chain's CDR3 is CASTLGDILVF. The DNA of the CDR3 is TGTGCCAGCACCCTTGGGGACATCTTAGTTTTC.

A few counts support this clone. The rearrangement links TRBV4-3 to TRBJ1-1; 7 nucleotides match TRBD1. The germline V gene encodes CDR1 LGHNA and CDR2 YSLEER. This CDR3 region has 16 residues. Losses at the gene ends were 0 bases for V and 0 bases for J; bases not matched to a gene: 4. The CDR3 reads CASSQEMGQLNTEAFF. In nucleotides, the CDR3 is TGCGCCAGCAGCCAAGAGATGGGACAGCTGAACACTGAAGCTTTCTTT.

The chain carries TRBV28 and TRBJ2-7; 14 bases fit TRBD2. CDR3 length: 15 residues. The germline V gene encodes CDR1 MDHEN and CDR2 SYDVKM. V lost 6 bases and J lost 6; bases outside the gene matches: 7. Here the CDR3 reads CASRRGLAGGFEQYF. The CDR3 DNA reads as TGTGCCAGCAGGCGAGGACTAGCGGGAGGCTTCGAGCAGTACTTC.